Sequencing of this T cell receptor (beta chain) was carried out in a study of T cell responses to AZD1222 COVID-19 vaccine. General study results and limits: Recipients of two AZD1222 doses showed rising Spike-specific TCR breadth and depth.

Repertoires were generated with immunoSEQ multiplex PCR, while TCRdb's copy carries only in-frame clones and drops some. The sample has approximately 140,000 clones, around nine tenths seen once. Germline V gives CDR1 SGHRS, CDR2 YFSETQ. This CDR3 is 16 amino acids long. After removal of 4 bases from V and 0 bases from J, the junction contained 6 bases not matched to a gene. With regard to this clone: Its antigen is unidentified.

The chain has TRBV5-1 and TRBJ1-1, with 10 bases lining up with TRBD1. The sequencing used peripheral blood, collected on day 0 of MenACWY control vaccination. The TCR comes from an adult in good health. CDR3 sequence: CASSLGTGVMNTEAFF. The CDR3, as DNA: TGCGCCAGCAGCCTCGGGACAGGGGTAATGAACACTGAAGCTTTCTTT.